The clone carrying this T cell receptor (beta chain) came up a few times. Its antigen is undetermined. RNA, once extracted, was reverse transcribed into cDNA for use as the sequencing template. Clones were read by immunoSEQ multiplex PCR, and TCRdb kept only the in-frame ones, dropping some. The top ten clones hold about 1.6% of a sample with 200,000 to 250,000 clones, more than 45% of them seen once. This record comes from a study of CD8+ T cells in alopecia areata. The CDR3 is 13 amino acids. Between the trimmed V and J ends, which lost 3 bases and 7 bases, there was a span of 12 bases. Germline V gives CDR1 KGHSH, CDR2 LQKENI. Treatment indicated: oral pan-JAK inhibitor, 5-10 mg twice daily. Cell sorting on a FACSAria was used to separate CD4+ and CD8+ T cells from the PBMCs. The study's findings and limits: Because of a solitary nonresponder, the connection of baseline CD8+ expansion to response stays uncertain.

The sequences come from CD4+ T cells sorted from blood, collected at week 4, from a patient treated with tofacitinib. This clonotype was obtained from a human donor with alopecia areata. This chain connects TRBV18 to TRBJ1-1; unclear D gene. CDR3 coding DNA: TGTGCCAGCTCACCTCCGGCTGGGATTGAAGCTTTCTTT. Translated, it gives CASSPPAGIEAFF.